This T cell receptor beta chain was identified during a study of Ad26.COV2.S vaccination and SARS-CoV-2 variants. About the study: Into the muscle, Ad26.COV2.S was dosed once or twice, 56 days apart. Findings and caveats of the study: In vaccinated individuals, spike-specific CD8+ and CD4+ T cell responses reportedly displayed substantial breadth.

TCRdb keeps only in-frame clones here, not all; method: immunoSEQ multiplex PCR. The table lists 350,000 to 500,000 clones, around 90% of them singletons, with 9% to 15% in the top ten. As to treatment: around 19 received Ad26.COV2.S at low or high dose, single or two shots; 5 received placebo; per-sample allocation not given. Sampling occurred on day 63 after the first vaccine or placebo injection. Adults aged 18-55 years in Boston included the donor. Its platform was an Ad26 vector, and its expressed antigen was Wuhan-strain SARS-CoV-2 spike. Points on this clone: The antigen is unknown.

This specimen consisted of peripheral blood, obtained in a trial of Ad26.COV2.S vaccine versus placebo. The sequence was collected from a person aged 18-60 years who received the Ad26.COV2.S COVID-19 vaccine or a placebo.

CDR3 nucleotide sequence: TGTGCCAGCAGCTTGGGCGGGGGGAATGAGCAGTTCTTC. Translation: CASSLGGGNEQFF. The chain joins TRBV7-9 to TRBJ2-1; 8 nucleotides agree with TRBD2. Germline lookup yields CDR1 SEHNR and CDR2 FQNEAQ (reference sequence). V lost 3 bases, J lost 7 bases, and 2 bases stayed unmatched. CDR3 length equals 13 residues.